Each of the 32 T cell receptor beta chains below was sequenced from the same sample in a study of blood T cell repertoires in COVID-19 (dated by TCRdb to the early 2020s). To prepare the library, the immunoSEQ multiplex PCR assay was applied. TCRdb took this table from immuneACCESS and kept in-frame rearrangements with V and J called. Such tables lack part of the clones; where checked against another copy, unresolved V genes explain under half of the gap, and the rest is unexplained. This sample holds hundreds of thousands of clones; approximately 86% were observed only once. The top ten clones comprise approximately 2.2% of the sample. Sequencing was performed on peripheral blood. These receptor sequences come from a young woman who had recovered from COVID-19.

The chain uses TRBV7-9 and TRBJ2-7; maybe TRBD1 (7 bases). Germline V lookup: CDR1 SEHNR, CDR2 FQNEAQ (reference sequence). V was trimmed by 5 bases and J by 1 base, leaving 15 bases between them. The CDR3 has 15 residues. CDR3 nucleotide sequence: TGTGCCAGCAGCCCAGGCAGGGGGGCTTCCTACGAGCAGTACTTC. This gives the protein CASSPGRGASYEQYF.

This chain links TRBV13 with TRBJ2-7; tentative D call: TRBD2 (5 bases). Per germline, CDR1 PRHDT and CDR2 FYEKMQ (reference sequence). The CDR3 runs to 13 residues. V gave up 3 bases and J gave up 5 bases, with 11 bases separating them. CDR3 sequence reads: CASSFFEGNEQYF. The CDR3 DNA follows: TGTGCCAGCAGCTTTTTTGAGGGTAACGAGCAGTACTTC.

The table lists this clone with a few counts. The chain recombines TRBV5-1 with TRBJ2-3, with a possible D match to TRBD2 (7 bases). CDR1 is SGHRS and CDR2 is YFSETQ in the germline V gene. V lost 4 bases, J lost 2 bases, and 17 bases lay in between. This CDR3 is 16 amino acids long. The CDR3 sequence: CASSPLPGGNTDTQYF. The CDR3 DNA reads as TGCGCCAGCAGCCCCCTTCCGGGGGGCAACACAGATACGCAGTATTTT. The entire variable domain, with the rest obtained from reference TRBV5-1 and TRBJ2-3, is as follows: KAGVTQTPRYLIKTRGQQVTLSCSPISGHRSVSWYQQTPGQGLQFLFEYFSETQRNKGNFPGRFSGRQFSNSRSEMNVSTLELGDSALYLCASSPLPGGNTDTQYFGPGTRLTVL.

The chain combines TRBV10-3 with TRBJ1-4, with 8 bases that match TRBD1. The CDR3 runs to 13 residues. CDR1 ENHRY and CDR2 SYGVKD come from the germline V gene. V gave up 3 bases and J gave up 11 bases; unmatched junction bases: 5. This CDR3 reads CAISEETGDKLFF. CDR3 sequence (DNA): TGTGCCATCAGTGAAGAGACAGGGGATAAACTGTTTTTT.

This chain connects TRBV9 to TRBJ2-5, with D perhaps TRBD1 (5 bases). The CDR3 length is 12 residues. V gave up 4 bases and J gave up 5 bases, with 9 bases separating them. Germline CDR1 is SGDLS and CDR2 is YYNGEE. This CDR3 reads CASSRGTETQYF. The CDR3 DNA sequence: TGTGCCAGCAGCAGGGGTACGGAGACCCAGTACTTC.

The chain recombines TRBV28 with TRBJ2-7; TRBD1 matches at 7 bases. V shed 2 bases and J 5 bases; nucleotides not matched to a gene: 6. The CDR3 consists of 14 residues. The germline V gene has CDR1 MDHEN and CDR2 SYDVKM. CDR3 coding DNA: TGTGCCAGCAGTTTAACAGGGGAGTCCAACGAGCAGTACTTC. It encodes CASSLTGESNEQYF.

The J gene is TRBJ2-1, the V gene TRBV4-1; unclear D gene. The length of the CDR3 is 13 residues. The V end was cut by 3 bases, the J end by 9 bases, with 12 bases between. Per the germline V gene, CDR1 is MGHRA and CDR2 is YSYEKL. The CDR3 sequence is CASSHLYELEQFF. The CDR3 DNA sequence: TGCGCCAGCAGCCATTTATACGAGCTTGAGCAGTTCTTC.

CDR3: CSASDRGSNQPQHF. CDR3 DNA sequence: TGCAGTGCTAGTGACAGGGGGAGCAATCAGCCCCAGCATTTT. The rearrangement joins TRBV20-1 to TRBJ1-5; 9 nucleotides align to TRBD1. The length of the CDR3 is 14 residues. Trimming took 3 bases from V and 1 from J; bases not matched to a gene: 1. The germline gives CDR1 DFQATT, CDR2 SNEGSKA (reference sequence).

The gene calls are TRBV5-4 and TRBJ2-1; TRBD2 aligns across 8 bases. Germline V gives CDR1 SGHNT, CDR2 YYREEE (reference sequence). V lost 4 bases to trimming and J lost 4 bases; unmatched junction nucleotides: 10. CDR3 length equals 16 residues. The CDR3 DNA is TGTGCCAGCAGCCCCGTAGCGGGACCCGCTTACAATGAGCAGTTCTTC. Translated: CASSPVAGPAYNEQFF.

This chain joins TRBV14 and TRBJ2-5; 11 bases match TRBD2. The CDR3 sequence is 17 residues long. The V gene end was trimmed by 2 bases and the J gene end by 2 bases; junction bases not matched to a gene: 7. Per the germline V gene, CDR1 is SGHDN and CDR2 is FVKESK. The CDR3 here is CASSQHTSGGLQETQYF. CDR3 coding DNA: TGTGCCAGCAGCCAACACACTAGCGGGGGCCTTCAAGAGACCCAGTACTTC. Full variable domain (outside the CDR3, taken from reference TRBV14 and TRBJ2-5): EAGVTQFPSHSVIEKGQTVTLRCDPISGHDNLYWYRRVMGKEIKFLLHFVKESKQDESGMPNNRFLAERTGGTYSTLKVQPAELEDSGVYFCASSQHTSGGLQETQYFGPGTRLLVL.

The genes are TRBV4-1 and TRBJ2-7; a weak D match, TRBD2 (6 bases). This CDR3 contains 17 residues. V shed 4 bases and J shed 6 bases, with 25 bases lying between them. Germline values: CDR1 MGHRA, CDR2 YSYEKL. The CDR3 coding sequence is TGCGCCAGCAGCCGGGGGAATCTGCGGGACCGACTCCGCGAGCAGTACTTC. Translated, it gives CASSRGNLRDRLREQYF.

V usage is TRBV14 and J usage is TRBJ1-1; tentative D call: TRBD1 (6 bases). Trimming pared 3 bases from V and 5 bases from J, leaving 13 bases between. Germline assignment: CDR1 SGHDN and CDR2 FVKESK. The CDR3 spans 14 residues. The CDR3 sequence is CASSHQGQRTEAFF. The CDR3 nucleotides read TGTGCCAGCAGCCACCAGGGGCAGCGGACTGAAGCTTTCTTT.

The CDR3: CASSLGTGASGANVLTF. The DNA for the CDR3 is TGTGCCAGCAGCTTAGGGACAGGGGCTTCTGGGGCCAACGTCCTGACTTTC. The chain recombines TRBV7-2 with TRBJ2-6, with TRBD1 matching over 9 bases. V trimming: 1 base; J trimming: 1 base; junction bases outside the gene matches: 2. The length of the CDR3 is 17 residues. The germline CDR1 and CDR2 sequences are SGHTA and FQGNSA.

The table lists this clone with a count of one. This chain links TRBV19 with TRBJ1-1, with 7 bases lining up with TRBD1. The CDR3 length is 13 residues. Trimming took 4 bases from V and 1 from J; bases not matched to a gene: 0. The germline CDR1 and CDR2 sequences are LNHDA and SQIVND (reference sequence). The CDR3 nucleotides are TGTGCCAGTAGTAGGACAGGGAACACTGAAGCTTTCTTT. Amino acid sequence: CASSRTGNTEAFF.

There are a few counts of this clone. The rearrangement joins TRBV11-2 to TRBJ2-2, with D perhaps TRBD2 (6 bases). V gave up 3 bases and J gave up 5 bases, with 10 bases separating them. The CDR3 is 14 amino acids. The V gene's germline CDR1 is SGHAT and CDR2 FQNNGV. The CDR3 DNA follows: TGTGCCAGCAGCTTTCCTCGGGGGACCGGGGAGCTGTTTTTT. It encodes CASSFPRGTGELFF.

The V gene is TRBV28, the J gene TRBJ2-7; possibly TRBD1 for D (5 bases). Germline V gene sequence: CDR1 MDHEN, CDR2 SYDVKM. The CDR3 runs 16 residues. V was trimmed by 6 bases and J by 4 bases, leaving 22 bases between them. The CDR3 reads CASSRQEWSKGYEQYF. Written as DNA, the CDR3 is TGTGCCAGCAGCCGCCAAGAATGGTCGAAGGGGTACGAGCAGTACTTC.

The chain links TRBV28 to TRBJ2-3; 13 bases align to TRBD2. CDR3 length equals 16 residues. CDR1 MDHEN and CDR2 SYDVKM come from the germline V gene. J gave up 5 bases and V 3 bases, and 5 bases lay outside the gene matches. The CDR3 region has the DNA TGTGCCAGCAGTTTCGGACTAGCGGGAGATAGAGATACGCAGTATTTT. The encoded protein is CASSFGLAGDRDTQYF.

J is TRBJ2-5 and V is TRBV11-2; D perhaps matches TRBD2 (5 bases). The CDR3 has 16 residues. The germline V gene encodes CDR1 SGHAT and CDR2 FQNNGV. The V end was cut by 0 bases, the J end by 3 bases, with 14 bases between. The CDR3 DNA follows: TGTGCCAGCAGCTTAGACGGAGCGGTGACAAAAGAGACCCAGTACTTC. The encoded protein is CASSLDGAVTKETQYF.

This chain links TRBV2 with TRBJ2-7; 14 nucleotides agree with TRBD2. V lost 4 bases, J lost 9 bases, and 5 bases stayed unmatched. The germline CDR1 and CDR2 sequences are SNHLY and FYNNEI. This CDR3 comprises 14 residues. The CDR3 spells CASSGGLAGVGQYF. DNA for the CDR3: TGTGCCAGCAGTGGGGGACTAGCGGGAGTCGGGCAGTACTTC.

The chain links TRBV11-2 to TRBJ1-6; D unresolved. The CDR3 extends over 13 amino acids. Trimming took off 5 bases at V and 13 bases at J, with 15 bases between the two ends. Per the germline V gene, CDR1 is SGHAT and CDR2 is FQNNGV. The CDR3 coding sequence is TGTGCCAGCAGCGTAGGACGGGAGATGCCCCTCCACTTT. Its translation: CASSVGREMPLHF.

The V call is TRBV7-8, the J call TRBJ1-4; D may be TRBD1 (6 bases). Germline V gene lookup returns CDR1 SGHVS and CDR2 FQNEAQ. Trimming removed 4 bases at V and 7 bases at J, with 16 bases between. CDR3 size: 15 residues. CDR3 region: CASSSLGSRGEKLFF. CDR3 in DNA: TGTGCCAGCAGCTCCCTCGGTAGCAGGGGTGAAAAACTGTTTTTT.

This rearrangement joins TRBV7-3 to TRBJ2-3; the match to TRBD2 covers 12 bases. The CDR3 totals 15 residues. CDR1 and CDR2 from the germline V gene are SGHTA and FQGTGA. V was pared by 4 bases and J by 6 bases, with 5 bases of the junction left unmatched. CDR3 sequence: CASSSGTSGHDTQYF. In DNA form, the CDR3 reads TGTGCCAGCAGCTCGGGGACTAGCGGGCACGATACGCAGTATTTT.

The chain links TRBV5-1 to TRBJ2-4; 7 nucleotides match TRBD2. After removal of 4 bases from V and 0 bases from J, the junction contained 7 bases not matched to a gene. Looked up from germline, CDR1 is SGHRS and CDR2 is YFSETQ. The CDR3 is made up of 16 amino acids. The CDR3 bases are TGCGCCAGCAGCCCCGGGGGGTCCCTAGCCAAAAACATTCAGTACTTC. Protein sequence: CASSPGGSLAKNIQYF.

The gene calls are TRBV4-1 and TRBJ1-3; D perhaps matches TRBD1 (5 bases). This CDR3 region has 15 residues. Deletions cut 5 bases from V and 2 bases from J, with 13 bases between. The germline V gene has CDR1 MGHRA and CDR2 YSYEKL. The CDR3, as DNA: TGCGCCAGCAGCGGGGGGGTCCCGACTGGAAACACCATATATTTT. Its translation: CASSGGVPTGNTIYF.

This clone was detected only once. The sample carries other DNA sequences with the same CDR3. The rearrangement links TRBV7-9 to TRBJ2-7; D unclear. Germline CDR1 and CDR2: SEHNR and FQNEAQ (reference sequence). This CDR3 contains 12 residues. V was cut by 5 bases and J by 1 base, with 6 bases left in between. CDR3 in amino acids: CASSPSSYEQYF. The CDR3 coding sequence is TGTGCCAGCAGCCCCTCTTCCTACGAGCAGTACTTC.

The chain couples TRBV7-9 to TRBJ1-5; D remains unclear. The CDR3 is made up of 14 amino acids. V lost 5 bases, J lost 0 bases, and 8 bases lay in between. The V gene's germline CDR1 is SEHNR and CDR2 FQNEAQ (reference sequence). This chain's CDR3 is CASSTAYSNQPQHF. The CDR3 DNA sequence: TGTGCCAGCAGCACCGCCTATAGCAATCAGCCCCAGCATTTT.

V and J are TRBV20-1 and TRBJ1-2; maybe TRBD1 (6 bases). Germline V lookup: CDR1 DFQATT, CDR2 SNEGSKA (reference sequence). The CDR3 length is 11 residues. V was pared by 0 bases and J by 14 bases, with 13 bases between. The CDR3 loop is CSAREAGDVTF. CDR3 nucleotides: TGCAGTGCTAGAGAGGCAGGGGATGTGACCTTC.

The chain uses TRBV7-9 and TRBJ1-2; 10 bases are shared with TRBD1. The CDR3 is 15 residues long. Trimming took 3 bases from V and 7 from J; bases not matched to a gene: 8. From germline, CDR1 is SEHNR and CDR2 FQNEAQ (reference sequence). CDR3 DNA: TGTGCCAGCAGCTTCATAACCGGGACAGGGGCTGGCTACACCTTC. Translating it yields CASSFITGTGAGYTF.

This clone has more than one count but fewer than ten. The rearrangement links TRBV9 to TRBJ1-6, with unresolved D. This CDR3 has 16 residues. V was pared by 0 bases and J by 7 bases, with 14 bases between. Germline V gives CDR1 SGDLS, CDR2 YYNGEE. In DNA, the CDR3 is TGTGCCAGCAGCGTAGTTCATGCGGGCTACAATTCACCCCTCCACTTT. The encoded protein is CASSVVHAGYNSPLHF.

This clone showed up just once. One end of the junction fails to match germline, which may point to a read error. The V and J genes are TRBV6-5 and TRBJ2-7, with 10 positions matching TRBD1. Germline V gene lookup returns CDR1 MNHEY and CDR2 SVGAGI. The CDR3 covers 15 residues. The CDR3 bases are TGTGCCAGCAGTGACTCACCGGGACAGGGGTTCGAGCAGTACTTC. Translated: CASSDSPGQGFEQYF.

The chain couples TRBV18 to TRBJ1-3; D possibly corresponds to TRBD1 (6 bases). V was clipped by 0 bases and J by 1 base, with 10 bases between them. CDR3 length: 16 amino acids. Germline V gives CDR1 KGHSH, CDR2 LQKENI. The CDR3 loop is CASSPPKGQSGNTIYF. CDR3 DNA: TGTGCCAGCTCACCACCGAAAGGACAGTCTGGAAACACCATATATTTT.

The V gene is TRBV29-1, the J gene TRBJ1-2; D is ambiguous. This CDR3 is built from 12 residues. Germline CDR1 SQVTM, CDR2 ANQGSEA. CDR3 DNA sequence: TGCACCGGACTAGGGCTTTGGGGAGGCTACACCTTC. Translation gives CTGLGLWGGYTF.